This T cell receptor (beta chain) was identified in a study of post-analysis software for immune sequencing data. Study-wide context: The patients showed relapsing-remitting, secondary progressive and progressive-relapsing multiple sclerosis courses.

A remark on this clonotype: Its specificity is unknown.

This CDR3 has 16 amino acids. J gave up 4 bases and V 4 bases, and 9 bases lay outside the gene matches. Germline loops: CDR1 SGHNT, CDR2 YENEEA. Overall study findings and caveats: Roughly five TRBV segments were significantly more frequent in patients than in controls. TRBV5-6, TRBV5-1 and TRBV20-1 were among these segments. Patients with multiple sclerosis recorded significantly lower normalized Chao1 diversity than controls, the study found. Under F measure analysis, samples from one preparation batch co-clustered strongly.

Tagging with unique molecular identifiers was a feature of the TCR beta cDNA libraries. MiXCR was run by TCRdb on the PCR reads, yielding one entry per CDR3 protein. The sample holds fewer than 900,000 distinct CDR3 sequences, around 42% seen once. The sequence was obtained from a girl aged 5-17 years with multiple sclerosis. Source material: blood. The chain employs TRBV11-3 and TRBJ2-1, with 8 bases aligning to TRBD1. The CDR3 is CASSSGGPGRYNEQFF. The CDR3 nucleotides are TGTGCCAGCAGCTCAGGGGGCCCAGGGCGGTACAATGAGCAGTTCTTC.